This TCR beta chain was captured in a study of blood T cell repertoires in COVID-19. Study at large: Both acute and convalescent COVID-19 samples were obtained from the United States, Italy and Spain.

Method: immunoSEQ multiplex PCR; TCRdb's copy keeps in-frame clones and lacks some. Of a few hundred thousand clones listed, around 88% are singletons. Material: peripheral blood. This sequence was found in a man aged 80 or over with acute or convalescent COVID-19.

CDR3 sequence: CASSLGTDNSGETQYF. The CDR3, as DNA: TGCGCCAGCAGCTTGGGCACGGACAATTCAGGGGAGACCCAGTACTTC. The rearrangement links TRBV5-1 to TRBJ2-5; the D gene is possibly TRBD1 (5 bases). V was trimmed by 0 bases and J by 5 bases, leaving 17 bases between them. This CDR3 region has 16 residues. Germline V gene sequence: CDR1 SGHRS, CDR2 YFSETQ.